The 26 T cell receptor beta chains given below trace back to one sample, sequenced in a study of CD8 T cells in ankylosing spondylitis (dated by TCRdb to 2017 to 2019). These receptors have no known antigen. What the authors observed across the whole study: A TCR beta motif of several highly homologous amino acid variants appeared characteristic of blood from ankylosing spondylitis patients.

The library relied on 5' RACE. Sequencing was carried out with an Illumina HiSeq 2500. Using fastp trimming at Q25 and MiXCR clonotype assembly, TCRdb reanalyzed the public sequencing data and kept in-frame beta chains. Under each unique CDR3 protein, matching rows form one entry showing the most common genes and DNA. The sample table shows about 540,000 distinct CDR3 sequences, and about 13% are seen once. Of the sample, about 6.5% falls within the top ten clones. The sample taken for sequencing was blood, either unsorted or a sorted T cell fraction (not recorded which). All receptors derive from a male donor with ankylosing spondylitis.

The CDR3 DNA follows: TGCAGTGCTAGGGACCTTCGAGACAGTCAGCCCCAGCATTTT. This encodes CSARDLRDSQPQHF. The gene calls are TRBV20-1 and TRBJ1-5, with D possibly being TRBD1 (5 bases). Germline CDR1 reads DFQATT; CDR2 reads SNEGSKA (reference sequence). The CDR3 consists of 14 residues. The ends were cut back, 3 bases at V and 6 bases at J, with 15 bases in the middle.

A few counts support this clonotype. The chain uses TRBV3-1 and TRBJ1-2; possibly TRBD1 for D (6 bases). V lost 4 bases and J lost 6, with 15 bases in between. Germline V CDR1 and CDR2: LGHDT, YNNKEL (reference sequence). This CDR3 contains 14 residues. The CDR3 DNA is TGTGCCAGCAGCCCAGGGAGGGGGACAAATGGCTACACCTTC. Amino acid sequence: CASSPGRGTNGYTF. Complete variable domain (other parts from reference TRBV3-1 and TRBJ1-2): DTAVSQTPKYLVTQMGNDKSIKCEQNLGHDTMYWYKQDSKKFLKIMFSYNNKELIINETVPNRFSPKSPDKAHLNLHINSLELGDSAVYFCASSPGRGTNGYTFGSGTRLTVV.

The rearrangement links TRBV6-2 or TRBV6-3 to TRBJ2-1; TRBD2 matches at 8 bases. The CDR3 extends over 15 amino acids. Germline V gene sequence: CDR1 MNHEY, CDR2 SVGEGT. V lost 6 bases, J lost 7 bases, and 11 bases stayed unmatched. CDR3 residues: CASRPAGVGVNEQFF. CDR3 bases: TGTGCCAGCAGACCAGCGGGAGTTGGGGTGAATGAGCAGTTCTTC.

This clonotype has just a few counts. This chain uses TRBV29-1 with TRBJ2-1; 11 nucleotides align to TRBD2. This CDR3 region has 13 residues. The germline V gene encodes CDR1 SQVTM and CDR2 ANQGSEA. V was pared by 3 bases and J by 9 bases, with 4 bases of the junction left unmatched. The CDR3: CSVDVAGGFEQFF. For the CDR3, the DNA is TGCAGCGTTGACGTAGCGGGAGGGTTTGAGCAGTTCTTC.

This clonotype was counted between two and nine times. The chain carries TRBV11-3 and TRBJ1-1; D possibly corresponds to TRBD1 (5 bases). The CDR3 is made up of 15 amino acids. V lost 5 bases and J 4 bases, leaving 17 bases between the germline ends. Germline values: CDR1 SGHNT, CDR2 YENEEA. The CDR3 sequence is CASSRDPALGTEAFF. The CDR3 region has the DNA TGTGCCAGCAGCCGGGACCCAGCCTTGGGCACTGAAGCTTTCTTT.

V gene TRBV5-1 combines with J gene TRBJ2-3; 12 bases align to TRBD2. The CDR3 extends over 16 amino acids. The germline CDR1 and CDR2 sequences are SGHRS and YFSETQ. V was clipped by 4 bases and J by 2 bases; unmatched bases: 5. The CDR3 region is CASSVSSGRATDTQYF. The CDR3 region has the DNA TGCGCCAGCAGCGTCTCTAGCGGGAGGGCCACAGATACGCAGTATTTT.

This clonotype was seen more than once but under ten times. The chain carries TRBV25-1 and TRBJ2-3; maybe TRBD2 (6 bases). There are 15 residues in the CDR3. The germline CDR1 and CDR2 sequences are MGHDK and SYGVNS. V was pared by 1 base and J by 4 bases, with 12 bases between. Here the CDR3 DNA reads TGTGCCAGCAGTGAATTGTGGGACTCCGCAGATACGCAGTATTTT. It translates to CASSELWDSADTQYF.

This clonotype was observed a handful of times. The V gene is TRBV11-2, the J gene TRBJ2-3; 12 bases agree with TRBD2. The CDR3 covers 21 residues. Germline CDR1 reads SGHAT; CDR2 reads FQNNGV. With V trimmed by 0 bases and J by 3 bases, 16 bases remained unmatched. CDR3 in amino acids: CASSLDSPTASGRAWTDTQYF. CDR3 nucleotides: TGTGCCAGCAGCTTAGATAGTCCTACAGCTAGCGGGAGGGCCTGGACAGATACGCAGTATTTT.

This sequence joins TRBV6-1 and TRBJ1-2; unclear D gene. CDR3 length: 12 residues. Germline values: CDR1 MNHNS, CDR2 SASEGT. The V end lost 1 base, the J end lost 4 bases, and 4 bases lay between the germline ends. CDR3 protein: CASSEVIYGYTF. The CDR3 DNA follows: TGTGCCAGCAGTGAAGTGATCTATGGCTACACCTTC.

In this sample, this clonotype turned up a few times. V usage is TRBV6-1 and J usage is TRBJ1-1, with D uncertain. CDR1 and CDR2 (germline): MNHNS, SASEGT. Trimming pared 0 bases from V and 2 bases from J, leaving 10 bases between. This CDR3 has 15 residues. The CDR3 region is CASSEAGRPNTEAFF. The CDR3, as DNA: TGTGCCAGCAGTGAAGCTGGGAGACCAAACACTGAAGCTTTCTTT.

This clonotype was seen a handful of times. The chain uses TRBV5-1 and TRBJ2-2; D uncertain. The CDR3 length is 15 residues. The V end lost 6 bases, the J end lost 6 bases, and 18 bases lay between the germline ends. Germline values: CDR1 SGHRS, CDR2 YFSETQ. In DNA, the CDR3 is TGCGCCAGCACCACTGAAAAGCCCTACTCCGGGGAGCTGTTTTTT. Amino acids: CASTTEKPYSGELFF. Supplemented by reference TRBV5-1 and TRBJ2-2, the full variable domain reads KAGVTQTPRYLIKTRGQQVTLSCSPISGHRSVSWYQQTPGQGLQFLFEYFSETQRNKGNFPGRFSGRQFSNSRSEMNVSTLELGDSALYLCASTTEKPYSGELFFGEGSRLTVL.

This clonotype has a handful of counts. This chain connects TRBV20-1 to TRBJ2-1, with 9 bases lining up with TRBD2. V lost 6 bases to trimming and J lost 4 bases; unmatched junction nucleotides: 7. The CDR3 is 14 residues long. Germline CDR1 reads DFQATT; CDR2 reads SNEGSKA (reference sequence). This chain's CDR3 is CSAQRTSVYNEQFF. CDR3 coding DNA: TGCAGTGCCCAAAGGACTAGCGTATACAATGAGCAGTTCTTC.

The chain combines TRBV25-1 with TRBJ2-3; 11 bases map to TRBD2. CDR1 and CDR2 (germline): MGHDK, SYGVNS. This CDR3 has 17 amino acids. The V segment lost 2 bases and the J segment 3 bases; nucleotides outside the gene matches: 7. The CDR3 DNA reads TGTGCCAGCAGTGAACCCATTAGCGGGAGGGAAACAGATACGCAGTATTTT. Its translation is CASSEPISGRETDTQYF.

There are a few counts of this clonotype. The chain employs TRBV15 and TRBJ2-2, with TRBD2 identical over 9 bases. CDR3 length: 16 residues. V was clipped by 5 bases and J by 0 bases; unmatched bases: 4. In germline, CDR1 is LNHNV, CDR2 YYDKDF (reference sequence). The DNA for the CDR3 is TGTGCCACCAGCGTTCGACTAGCGGCGAACACCGGGGAGCTGTTTTTT. It translates to CATSVRLAANTGELFF.

This clonotype was seen at least ten times. This chain uses TRBV27 with TRBJ2-5; D might be TRBD1 (6 bases). CDR3 length: 13 amino acids. Trimming removed 6 bases at V and 5 bases at J, with 13 bases between. Germline assignment: CDR1 MNHEY and CDR2 SMNVEV (reference sequence). CDR3 in DNA: TGTGCCAGCAGGTACAGGGTGGCGGAGACCCAGTACTTC. Its translation: CASRYRVAETQYF.

This clonotype was counted only a few times. V usage is TRBV20-1 and J usage is TRBJ1-1; D is ambiguous. The CDR3 is made up of 13 amino acids. Germline V gives CDR1 DFQATT, CDR2 SNEGSKA (reference sequence). CDR3 sequence reads: CRCWGGLANEAFF. CDR3 nucleotide sequence: TGCAGATGCTGGGGAGGTCTTGCGAATGAAGCTTTCTTT.

The chain links TRBV24-1 to TRBJ2-1; the D call may be TRBD1 or TRBD2 (5 bases each). Germline values: CDR1 KGHDR, CDR2 SFDVKD. CDR3 size: 14 residues. Trimming took off 5 bases at V and 7 bases at J, with 14 bases between the two ends. In nucleotides, the CDR3 is TGTGCCACCAGTGGAGGGGCCAGGGTTAATGAGCAGTTCTTC. Its protein product is CATSGGARVNEQFF.

This clonotype was picked up a small number of times. The chain recombines TRBV11-2 with TRBJ2-4; maybe TRBD2 (6 bases). V shed 0 bases and J shed 5 bases, with 11 bases lying between them. Germline V gene data show CDR1 as SGHAT and CDR2 as FQNNGV. CDR3 size: 15 residues. Here the CDR3 reads CASSLEGGWENIQYF. The CDR3 bases are TGTGCCAGCAGCTTAGAAGGAGGGTGGGAAAACATTCAGTACTTC.

The gene calls are TRBV28 and TRBJ2-3; D gene unclear. With 2 bases removed from V and 1 base from J, the gap between germline ends came to 10 bases. The CDR3 sequence is 15 residues long. Germline CDR1 MDHEN, CDR2 SYDVKM. The CDR3 reads CASSLGPMGTDTQYF. Here the CDR3 DNA reads TGTGCCAGCAGTTTAGGACCCATGGGCACAGATACGCAGTATTTT.

The rearrangement uses TRBV20-1 and TRBJ2-7; 7 nucleotides agree with TRBD1. V gave up 1 base and J gave up 5 bases; unmatched junction bases: 5. The V gene's germline CDR1 is DFQATT and CDR2 SNEGSKA (reference sequence). The CDR3 has 13 residues. The CDR3 loop reads CSARGTGRDEQYF. CDR3 in DNA: TGCAGTGCTAGAGGGACAGGAAGGGACGAGCAGTACTTC.

The chain uses TRBV7-9 and TRBJ2-6; the D is unclear. V lost 7 bases, J lost 2 bases, and 9 bases lay in between. This CDR3 contains 14 residues. The germline V gene has CDR1 SEHNR and CDR2 FQNEAQ (reference sequence). The DNA of the CDR3 is TGTGCCAGCACCTATGGCACTGGGGCCAACGTCCTGACTTTC. Encoded protein: CASTYGTGANVLTF.

The chain is built from TRBV6-1 and TRBJ2-2; 10 bases agree with TRBD1. Looked up from germline, CDR1 is MNHNS and CDR2 is SASEGT. V trimming: 6 bases; J trimming: 5 bases; junction bases outside the gene matches: 6. The CDR3 spans 15 residues. CDR3 coding DNA: TGTGCCAGCAGAGGACAGGGGGTTCAAACCGGGGAGCTGTTTTTT. This gives the protein CASRGQGVQTGELFF.

In its sample, this clonotype was seen a few times. This chain connects TRBV7-2 to TRBJ2-3; 10 bases line up with TRBD2. Trimming took 2 bases from V and 5 from J; bases not matched to a gene: 7. The CDR3 runs to 16 residues. The germline V gene has CDR1 SGHTA and CDR2 FQGNSA. The CDR3: CASSLRLAGVEDTQYF. The CDR3 DNA is TGTGCCAGCAGCTTAAGGCTAGCGGGAGTGGAAGATACGCAGTATTTT.

The chain uses TRBV2 and TRBJ2-5; TRBD2 aligns across 7 bases. This CDR3 is built from 15 residues. CDR1 is SNHLY, CDR2 FYNNEI, per germline. V dropped 7 bases and J dropped 0; count of bases not matched to a gene: 8. Written as DNA, the CDR3 is TGTGCCAGCACCCTGGAGGGACTAAACCAAGAGACCCAGTACTTC. This codes for CASTLEGLNQETQYF.

This clonotype was detected ten times or more. The rearrangement uses TRBV5-1 and TRBJ2-5; 9 bases are shared with TRBD1. Germline values: CDR1 SGHRS, CDR2 YFSETQ. Trimming took 2 bases from V and 5 from J; bases not matched to a gene: 4. CDR3 size: 14 residues. The CDR3 DNA sequence: TGCGCCAGCAGCTTCACAGGGGGCGGGGAGACCCAGTACTTC. Its translation is CASSFTGGGETQYF.

There are a few counts of this clonotype. The chain carries TRBV30 and TRBJ2-6; no clear D gene. CDR1 and CDR2 from the germline V gene are GTSNPN and SVGIG (reference sequence). The CDR3 has 15 residues. V lost 3 bases, J lost 0 bases, and 9 bases lay in between. The CDR3 coding sequence is TGTGCCTGGAGGACATTCTACTCTGGGGCCAACGTCCTGACTTTC. Protein product: CAWRTFYSGANVLTF.